This is a list of T cell receptor beta chains from one sample in a study of blood T cell repertoires in COVID-19. Generated by immunoSEQ multiplex PCR, the TCRdb table keeps only in-frame clones and is missing some. The profile shows about 130,000 clones, about four fifths of them singletons. The material sequenced was peripheral blood. The receptors stem from a man in his sixties with acute or convalescent COVID-19. Each CDR3 is given with its conserved first and last residue. D genes are given only for firm matches. Clone size, where shown, is once, few, many, or a class for clones that have expanded.

J: TRBJ2-5; size: -; D: -; V: TRBV27; DNA: TGTGCCAGCAGTTTAGGGGGCGCCGGCCAGGGTTCGACCCAGTACTTC; CDR3: CASSLGGAGQGSTQYF
J: TRBJ2-1; size: -; D: -; V: TRBV2; DNA: TGTGCCAGCAGTGAAAGGGGATACTACAATGAGCAGTTCTTC; CDR3: CASSERGYYNEQFF
J: TRBJ1-5; size: -; D: TRBD1; V: TRBV10-3; DNA: TGTGCCATTTCCCGGGACAGGGGGCATAGCAATCAGCCCCAGCATTTT; CDR3: CAISRDRGHSNQPQHF
J: TRBJ2-7; size: -; D: TRBD1; V: TRBV2; DNA: TGTGCCAGCAGTGACAGGGGGCAATACGAGCAGTACTTC; CDR3: CASSDRGQYEQYF
J: TRBJ2-5; size: -; D: TRBD1; V: TRBV28; DNA: TGTGCCAGCAGAAGGACAGGGGGTAAGGAGACCCAGTACTTC; CDR3: CASRRTGGKETQYF
J: TRBJ1-2; size: -; D: -; V: TRBV4-1; DNA: TGCGCCAGCAGCTTTAACCAGGGGAGCTATGGCTACACCTTC; CDR3: CASSFNQGSYGYTF
J: TRBJ1-1; size: -; D: TRBD1; V: TRBV28; DNA: TGTGCCAGCAGAGCCCCCCCCGGACAGGGCGGCACTGAAGCTTTCTTT; CDR3: CASRAPPGQGGTEAFF
J: TRBJ1-2; size: -; D: -; V: TRBV30; DNA: TGTGCCTGGGGCCTGAGAGGAGTCAACTATGGCTACACCTTC; CDR3: CAWGLRGVNYGYTF
J: TRBJ1-1; size: -; D: TRBD1; V: TRBV7-3; DNA: TGTGCCAGCAGCCCAACAGGGGGCCGGACTGAAGCTTTCTTT; CDR3: CASSPTGGRTEAFF
J: TRBJ2-5; size: once; D: TRBD2; V: TRBV27; DNA: TGTGCCAGCAGTTTAGGGGAGCGGGGGACTCCAGAGACCCAGTACTTC; CDR3: CASSLGERGTPETQYF
J: TRBJ2-7; size: -; D: TRBD2; V: TRBV11-2; DNA: TGTGCCAGCAGCCTGACGATAGCGGGAGGGGTGGACGAGCAGTACTTC; CDR3: CASSLTIAGGVDEQYF
J: TRBJ2-5; size: -; D: -; V: TRBV5-4; DNA: TGTGCCAGCAGCTTGCGGCAGACACAAGAGACCCAGTACTTC; CDR3: CASSLRQTQETQYF
J: TRBJ2-1; size: -; D: -; V: TRBV6-2/TRBV6-3; DNA: TGTGCCAGCAGCCCCATTGATGGGAGTGAGCAGTTCTTC; CDR3: CASSPIDGSEQFF
J: TRBJ2-3; size: once; D: TRBD2; V: TRBV19; DNA: TGTGCCAGTAGTGGATTCATCTTTAGAGCGGGAGGACCCACAGATACGCAGTATTTT; CDR3: CASSGFIFRAGGPTDTQYF
J: TRBJ2-5; size: -; D: TRBD2; V: TRBV6-4; DNA: TGTGCCAGCAGTGACCCCGGGACTAGCGGGAGAGGAGACCAGTACTTC; CDR3: CASSDPGTSGRGDQYF
J: TRBJ2-6; size: -; D: -; V: TRBV27; DNA: TGTGCCAGCAGCTACTCTGGGGCCAACGTCCTGACTTTC; CDR3: CASSYSGANVLTF
J: TRBJ2-7; size: -; D: TRBD1; V: TRBV25-1; DNA: TGTGCCAGCGGGGACAGGGGTACGAGCTCCTACGAGCAGTACTTC; CDR3: CASGDRGTSSYEQYF
J: TRBJ2-2; size: -; D: -; V: TRBV5-1; DNA: TGCGCCAGCAGTAGGGGCACCGGGGAGCTGTTTTTT; CDR3: CASSRGTGELFF
J: TRBJ2-1; size: -; D: TRBD2; V: TRBV9; DNA: TGTGCCAGCAGCGTAGGACTAGCGGGGATCTACAATGAGCAGTTCTTC; CDR3: CASSVGLAGIYNEQFF
J: TRBJ1-6; size: -; D: -; V: TRBV3-1/TRBV3-2; DNA: TGTGCCAGCAGCCAAGGGGCTAATTCACCCCTCCACTTT; CDR3: CASSQGANSPLHF
J: TRBJ2-5; size: -; D: TRBD1; V: TRBV3-1/TRBV3-2; DNA: TGTGCCAGCAGCTCCAGGACAGGGGGCGCGGAGACCCAGTACTTC; CDR3: CASSSRTGGAETQYF
J: TRBJ2-2; size: once; D: -; V: TRBV18; DNA: TGTGCCAGCTCACCAGACAGAACCGGGGAGCTGTTTTTT; CDR3: CASSPDRTGELFF
J: TRBJ2-7; size: -; D: -; V: TRBV19; DNA: TGTGCCAGTAGTGGTCGGAGAACCTACGAGCAGTACTTC; CDR3: CASSGRRTYEQYF
J: TRBJ1-1; size: -; D: -; V: TRBV7-3; DNA: TGTGCCAGCAGCTCCCTTGGGGAGGGAACTGAAGCTTTCTTT; CDR3: CASSSLGEGTEAFF
J: TRBJ2-2; size: -; D: -; V: TRBV28; DNA: TGTGCCAGCGCATCGGTAACCGGGGAGCTGTTTTTT; CDR3: CASASVTGELFF
J: TRBJ1-2; size: -; D: -; V: TRBV29-1; DNA: TGCAGCGTTGGCGGCGCGAAAGGTGGCTACACCTTC; CDR3: CSVGGAKGGYTF
J: TRBJ2-6; size: -; D: TRBD1; V: TRBV3-1/TRBV3-2; DNA: TGTGCCAGCAGCCAAGATCTCGGACAGGGGGCCAGCTCTGGGGCCAACGTCCTGACTTTC; CDR3: CASSQDLGQGASSGANVLTF
J: TRBJ2-1; size: -; D: -; V: TRBV18; DNA: TGTGCCAGCTCACCAGTTACAGGGACCGGCGGGAATGAGCAGTTCTTC; CDR3: CASSPVTGTGGNEQFF
J: TRBJ2-1; size: -; D: -; V: TRBV27; DNA: TGTGCCAGCAGTCCCTCCTCGAGTGAGCAGTTCTTC; CDR3: CASSPSSSEQFF
J: TRBJ1-6; size: -; D: -; V: TRBV19; DNA: TGTGCCAGTAGTATCAAGGGGTTGGATTCACCCCTCCACTTT; CDR3: CASSIKGLDSPLHF
J: TRBJ1-6; size: -; D: -; V: TRBV9; DNA: TGTGCCAGCAGCGTAGGCTTGAGGGAGCATAATTCACCCCTCCACTTT; CDR3: CASSVGLREHNSPLHF
J: TRBJ2-3; size: -; D: TRBD1; V: TRBV3-1/TRBV3-2; DNA: TGTGCCAGCAGCCGGAATACAGGGGGCGCCACAGATACGCAGTATTTT; CDR3: CASSRNTGGATDTQYF
J: TRBJ1-5; size: -; D: TRBD1; V: TRBV28; DNA: TGTGCCAGCAGTTCACCCCGACAGGGGGGCCAGCCCCAGCATTTT; CDR3: CASSSPRQGGQPQHF
J: TRBJ2-5; size: -; D: TRBD1; V: TRBV11-2; DNA: TGTGCCAGCAGCCCAGGGGGAATCCTTCAAGAGACCCAGTACTTC; CDR3: CASSPGGILQETQYF
J: TRBJ1-3; size: -; D: TRBD1; V: TRBV28; DNA: TGTGCCAGCAGTTTCCCGGGACAGACTGGAAACACCATATATTTT; CDR3: CASSFPGQTGNTIYF
J: TRBJ2-3; size: -; D: TRBD1; V: TRBV24-1; DNA: TGTGCCACTGGACAGGGCGGCACAGATACGCAGTATTTT; CDR3: CATGQGGTDTQYF
J: TRBJ2-1; size: -; D: TRBD2; V: TRBV5-4; DNA: TGTGCCAGCAGCCCCCTTCCAGCGGGATTGGTCAATGAGCAGTTCTTC; CDR3: CASSPLPAGLVNEQFF
J: TRBJ2-5; size: -; D: TRBD2; V: TRBV27; DNA: TGTGCCAGCAGTCCCTGGACTAGCGGGGGGACGGAGACCCAGTACTTC; CDR3: CASSPWTSGGTETQYF
J: TRBJ2-5; size: few; D: -; V: TRBV27; DNA: TGTGCCAGCAGTTTCGGGTCACCCCTGGAGACCCAGTACTTC; CDR3: CASSFGSPLETQYF
J: TRBJ1-3; size: -; D: TRBD1; V: TRBV15; DNA: TGTGCCACCAGCACCGGACAGGGAACGATCTCTGGAAACACCATATATTTT; CDR3: CATSTGQGTISGNTIYF
J: TRBJ2-7; size: -; D: -; V: TRBV5-1; DNA: TGCGCCAGCAGCTTTCTAGTCGGCCCCAACTACGAGCAGTACTTC; CDR3: CASSFLVGPNYEQYF
J: TRBJ1-5; size: once; D: -; V: TRBV6-6; DNA: TGTGCCAGCAGTTACTCGGGCAGGTTCGGGGGGGCCCAGCATTTT; CDR3: CASSYSGRFGGAQHF
J: TRBJ1-3; size: -; D: -; V: TRBV5-1; DNA: TGCGCCAGCAGCTTGGCCGCAGGGGGAAACACCATATATTTT; CDR3: CASSLAAGGNTIYF
J: TRBJ2-3; size: -; D: -; V: TRBV11-2; DNA: TGTGCCAGCAGCCCCGTGCCCGGGGATACGCAGTATTTT; CDR3: CASSPVPGDTQYF
J: TRBJ1-2; size: -; D: TRBD1; V: TRBV6-5; DNA: TGTGCCAGCACCGGGACAGGGGGCTCTCTTACAGGCTACACCTTC; CDR3: CASTGTGGSLTGYTF
J: TRBJ1-2; size: -; D: -; V: TRBV7-8; DNA: TGTGCCAGCAGCTTAATGCGCACTAACTATGGCTACACCTTC; CDR3: CASSLMRTNYGYTF
J: TRBJ1-4; size: -; D: TRBD1; V: TRBV28; DNA: TGTGCCAGCAGCGTGGGGACAGGGGTTAATGAAAAACTGTTTTTT; CDR3: CASSVGTGVNEKLFF
J: TRBJ1-1; size: few; D: TRBD1; V: TRBV7-6; DNA: TGTGCCAGCAGCTTGTTTCAGGGGGACATGAACACTGAAGCTTTCTTT; CDR3: CASSLFQGDMNTEAFF
J: TRBJ1-1; size: -; D: -; V: TRBV5-8; DNA: TGTGCCAGCAGCTTGGGTAGAGCTTTCTTT; CDR3: CASSLGRAFF
J: TRBJ1-1; size: few; D: TRBD1; V: TRBV5-4; DNA: TGTGCCAGCAGCTTGGATCTTACAGGGGGCAAGACGTCTGAAGCTTTCTTT; CDR3: CASSLDLTGGKTSEAFF
J: TRBJ2-1; size: -; D: -; V: TRBV11-2; DNA: TGTGCCAGCAGCTTAGGGCAGGGGATAGGGCAGTTCTTC; CDR3: CASSLGQGIGQFF
J: TRBJ1-4; size: -; D: -; V: TRBV7-8; DNA: TGTGCCAGCAGCCAGACGGAGAAACTGTTTTTT; CDR3: CASSQTEKLFF
J: TRBJ2-7; size: many; D: TRBD2; V: TRBV4-1; DNA: TGCGCCAGCAGCCAAGATCCTGTTGGCGGGAGGAGGCAAGAGCAGTACTTC; CDR3: CASSQDPVGGRRQEQYF
J: TRBJ2-2; size: few; D: TRBD1; V: TRBV9; DNA: TGTGCCAGCACCCGGGACAGGGTTCACACCGGGGAGCTGTTTTTT; CDR3: CASTRDRVHTGELFF
J: TRBJ2-5; size: once; D: TRBD2; V: TRBV11-2; DNA: TGTGCCAGCATCGGATTGACGGGGGGGTGGGAGACCCAGTACTTC; CDR3: CASIGLTGGWETQYF
J: TRBJ2-7; size: many; D: TRBD2; V: TRBV18; DNA: TGTGCCAGCTCTCGGGGACTAGCGGGAAACGAGCAGTACTTC; CDR3: CASSRGLAGNEQYF
J: TRBJ2-7; size: -; D: -; V: TRBV7-9; DNA: TGTGCCAGCAGCTCCAGGGGCGGATACGAGCAGTACTTC; CDR3: CASSSRGGYEQYF
J: TRBJ1-1; size: -; D: TRBD1; V: TRBV13; DNA: TGTGCCAGCAGCCCCCGGACAGGGGGCTTGAACACTGAAGCTTTCTTT; CDR3: CASSPRTGGLNTEAFF
J: TRBJ1-2; size: -; D: TRBD1; V: TRBV4-2; DNA: TGTGCCAGCAGCCAAGTTGACCGGGACAGGGGTGGCTACACCTTC; CDR3: CASSQVDRDRGGYTF